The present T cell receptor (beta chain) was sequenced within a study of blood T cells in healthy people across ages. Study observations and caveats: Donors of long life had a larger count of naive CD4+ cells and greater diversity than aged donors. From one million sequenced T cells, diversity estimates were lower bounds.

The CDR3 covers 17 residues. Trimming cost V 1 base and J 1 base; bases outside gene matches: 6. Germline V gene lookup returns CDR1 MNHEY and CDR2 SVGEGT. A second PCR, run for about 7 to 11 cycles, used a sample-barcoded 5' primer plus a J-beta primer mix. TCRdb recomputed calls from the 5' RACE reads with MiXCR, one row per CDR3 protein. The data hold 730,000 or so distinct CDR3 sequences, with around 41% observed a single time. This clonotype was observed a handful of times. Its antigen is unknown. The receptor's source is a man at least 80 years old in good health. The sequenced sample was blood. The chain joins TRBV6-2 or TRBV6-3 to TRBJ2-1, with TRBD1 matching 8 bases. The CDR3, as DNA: TGTGCCAGCAGTTACTTACAGGGGGGAGCTTCCTACAATGAGCAGTTCTTC. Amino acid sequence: CASSYLQGGASYNEQFF.